Following are 14 T cell receptor beta chains from one sample sequenced in a study of blood T cell repertoires in COVID-19. Assay used: immunoSEQ multiplex PCR; TCRdb lists only in-frame clones, some missing. The sample includes roughly 300,000 clones, about 90% seen only once; the top ten take roughly 12%. The sample comprised peripheral blood. The receptors originated from a woman aged 25-40 years with COVID-19, enrolled during active disease.

The chain joins TRBV23-1 to TRBJ1-1, with TRBD1 matching over 8 bases. TRBV23-1 is noted as an ORF with a role that remains uncertain. V lost 4 bases to trimming and J lost 1 base; unmatched junction nucleotides: 11. The CDR3 is 17 amino acids. The CDR3 DNA is TGCGCCAGCAGTCGAACCGCTGGACAGGGCCCGAACACTGAAGCTTTCTTT. This gives the protein CASSRTAGQGPNTEAFF.

This chain links TRBV6-6 with TRBJ2-1; TRBD2 might be the D (6 bases). This CDR3 comprises 14 residues. The V end was cut by 7 bases, the J end by 0 bases, with 10 bases between. Germline V gene lookup returns CDR1 MNHNY and CDR2 SVGAGI (reference sequence). The CDR3 loop reads CASTEGTSYNEQFF. The CDR3 bases are TGTGCCAGCACGGAGGGGACCTCCTACAATGAGCAGTTCTTC.

V and J are TRBV7-7 and TRBJ2-2; tentatively, D is TRBD2 (5 bases). Germline V gene sequence: CDR1 SSHAT, CDR2 FNYEAQ (reference sequence). The CDR3 sequence is 15 residues long. V gave up 4 bases and J gave up 4 bases, with 13 bases separating them. The CDR3 protein is CASSSSGRGTGELFF. The CDR3 DNA is TGTGCCAGCAGCTCGTCCGGCCGGGGCACCGGGGAGCTGTTTTTT.

V is TRBV24-1 and J is TRBJ2-7, with 11 bases lining up with TRBD1. This CDR3 comprises 15 residues. With V trimmed by 4 bases and J by 5 bases, 6 bases remained unmatched. In germline, CDR1 is KGHDR, CDR2 SFDVKD. The CDR3 protein is CATSDSGTGGDEQYF. The CDR3 DNA reads as TGTGCCACCAGTGACTCAGGGACAGGGGGGGACGAGCAGTACTTC.

V gene TRBV7-9 combines with J gene TRBJ2-3; no clear D. Trimming stripped 1 base from V and 0 bases from J, with 14 bases between. CDR3 length: 17 amino acids. Germline assignment: CDR1 SEHNR and CDR2 FQNEAQ (reference sequence). This CDR3 is CASSLGPGYGSTDTQYF. The CDR3 region has the DNA TGTGCCAGCAGCTTAGGCCCAGGCTACGGTAGCACAGATACGCAGTATTTT.

The J gene is TRBJ2-1, the V gene TRBV24-1; 7 nucleotides line up with TRBD1. The CDR3 extends over 14 amino acids. With 2 bases clipped from V and 8 bases from J, the junction kept 5 bases outside the gene matches. Per the germline V gene, CDR1 is KGHDR and CDR2 is SFDVKD. CDR3 in amino acids: CATSDSYRGDEQFF. The CDR3 DNA follows: TGTGCCACCAGTGATTCCTACAGGGGCGATGAGCAGTTCTTC.

V and J are TRBV10-1 and TRBJ1-2, with 7 bases that match TRBD1. The junction had 3 bases not matched to a gene; V was cut back by 3 bases and J by 5 bases. The CDR3 extends over 13 amino acids. Germline V lookup: CDR1 WNHNN, CDR2 SYGVQD (reference sequence). In nucleotides, the CDR3 is TGCGCCAGCAGTGACGGGACAGCTTATGGCTACACCTTC. This sequence encodes CASSDGTAYGYTF.

The J gene is TRBJ2-7, the V gene TRBV18; 9 nucleotides match TRBD1. This CDR3 has 15 residues. Trimming cost V 4 bases and J 5 bases; bases outside gene matches: 9. The germline CDR1 and CDR2 sequences are KGHSH and LQKENI. CDR3 sequence (DNA): TGTGCCAGCTCACTCCGGACAGGGGCCCCCCACGAGCAGTACTTC. Amino acid sequence: CASSLRTGAPHEQYF.

The chain combines TRBV6-5 with TRBJ1-1; no definite D call. The CDR3 is 11 amino acids. Trimming removed 4 bases from V and 4 bases from J, with 4 bases in between. Germline V gene sequence: CDR1 MNHEY, CDR2 SVGAGI. CDR3: CASSFGTEAFF. CDR3 sequence (DNA): TGTGCCAGCAGTTTCGGCACTGAAGCTTTCTTT.

The chain couples TRBV7-2 to TRBJ1-3, with unresolved D. The CDR3 covers 12 residues. V was clipped by 2 bases and J by 4 bases, with 3 bases between them. Per the germline V gene, CDR1 is SGHTA and CDR2 is FQGNSA. The CDR3 region is CASSLQGNTIYF. In nucleotides, the CDR3 is TGTGCCAGCAGCTTACAGGGAAACACCATATATTTT.

The genes are TRBV5-1 and TRBJ2-7, with a tentative D call TRBD1 (6 bases). Trimming left V 4 bases short and J 5 bases short, with 25 bases between. The CDR3 contains 17 residues. Looked up from germline, CDR1 is SGHRS and CDR2 is YFSETQ. The CDR3 DNA reads as TGCGCCAGCAGCCCCGGACAGCGAAACGCACCTTGGGACGAGCAGTACTTC. Protein product: CASSPGQRNAPWDEQYF.

Points on this clone: A junction end diverges from the germline sequence, so it may reflect a read error. This chain connects TRBV19 to TRBJ2-5; 8 bases agree with TRBD2. Germline V gene data show CDR1 as LNHDA and CDR2 as SQIVND (reference sequence). This CDR3 has 13 residues. CDR3 nucleotides: TGTGCCAGTAGTATAGATCTGGCGGGGGGTCTGAACTTC. Its translation: CASSIDLAGGLNF.

The chain recombines TRBV19 with TRBJ2-2, with D possibly TRBD1 on 6 matching bases. The V gene lost 8 bases and the J gene lost 6 bases, with 13 bases spanning the gap. The CDR3 loop spans 13 amino acids. CDR1 and CDR2 from the germline V gene are LNHDA and SQIVND (reference sequence). The CDR3: CASEGELAGELFF. The CDR3 DNA follows: TGTGCCAGTGAGGGGGAATTGGCCGGGGAGCTGTTTTTT.

The V and J genes are TRBV3-1 (or the pseudogene TRBV3-2) and TRBJ1-2, with 8 bases fitting TRBD1. With V trimmed by 0 bases and J by 6 bases, 12 bases remained unmatched. CDR1 is LGHDT and CDR2 is YNNKEL in the germline V gene (reference sequence). The CDR3 totals 17 residues. CDR3 amino acids: CASSQDPTGGGGDGYTF. Written as DNA, the CDR3 is TGTGCCAGCAGCCAAGATCCAACAGGGGGTGGGGGAGATGGCTACACCTTC.